What follows are 28 T cell receptor beta chains derived from one specimen sequenced in a study of vaccination effects on CD4 cells after COVID-19. No antigen has been identified for these receptors. Sequenced by immunoSEQ multiplex PCR; TCRdb stores in-frame clones only, minus some. The data show tens of thousands of clones, about two thirds seen once. Prior to sequencing, the ViraFEST assay stimulated PBMC with viral peptide pools, which expanded the antigen-specific CD4+ T cells. Between days 9 and 11 of culture, CD4+ T cells were separated out. Vaccinated recipients, who were negative for nucleocapsid antibodies, had no history of SARS-CoV-2 infection. The material was CD4+ T cells from PBMCs cultured with SARS-CoV-2 spike peptides, obtained before COVID-19 vaccination. The receptors shown here come from a human donor who received a COVID-19 vaccine.

This clone was counted a single time. The rearrangement uses TRBV2 and TRBJ1-6; D unclear. V was cut by 6 bases and J by 8 bases, with 5 bases left in between. The CDR3 is made up of 11 amino acids. Germline CDR1 reads SNHLY; CDR2 reads FYNNEI. The CDR3 coding sequence is TGTGCCAGCAGCGCAGATTCACCCCTCCACTTT. Amino acid sequence: CASSADSPLHF.

This rearrangement joins TRBV4-3 to TRBJ2-3, with D possibly called TRBD1 or TRBD2 (5 bases each). This CDR3 has 13 residues. CDR1 and CDR2 (germline): LGHNA, YSLEER. V was cut by 4 bases and J by 5 bases, with 10 bases left in between. The CDR3 bases are TGCGCCAGCAGCCCGGGGCGCGTAGATACGCAGTATTTT. It specifies CASSPGRVDTQYF.

The J gene is TRBJ2-1, the V gene TRBV28; 10 positions match TRBD2. The CDR3 loop spans 16 amino acids. Per the germline V gene, CDR1 is MDHEN and CDR2 is SYDVKM. With 8 bases clipped from V and 0 bases from J, the junction kept 7 bases outside the gene matches. CDR3: CASGAGGSSSYNEQFF. The CDR3 region has the DNA TGTGCCAGCGGAGCGGGAGGGTCGAGCTCCTACAATGAGCAGTTCTTC.

There are a few counts of this clone. The chain combines TRBV15 with TRBJ2-1; 11 bases line up with TRBD2. Trimming removed 5 bases from V and 5 bases from J; junction bases left unmatched: 14. The CDR3 contains 18 residues. The germline V gene has CDR1 LNHNV and CDR2 YYDKDF (reference sequence). CDR3: CATSPPRASGRQHNEQFF. Here the CDR3 DNA reads TGTGCCACCAGCCCTCCTAGGGCTAGCGGGAGGCAACACAATGAGCAGTTCTTC.

The chain is built from TRBV6-1 and TRBJ2-7, with TRBD1 matching 7 bases. CDR1 and CDR2 (germline): MNHNS, SASEGT. Trimming took 0 bases from V and 7 from J; bases not matched to a gene: 6. The CDR3 has 14 amino acids. The chain's CDR3 is CASSEAYRGREQYF. CDR3 sequence (DNA): TGTGCCAGCAGTGAAGCCTACAGGGGTCGGGAGCAGTACTTC.

The chain is built from TRBV19 and TRBJ2-5; 10 bases align to TRBD1. The CDR3 spans 14 residues. Germline values: CDR1 LNHDA, CDR2 SQIVND (reference sequence). Trimming removed 9 bases from V and 7 bases from J; junction bases left unmatched: 11. CDR3: CASYDGTGVGTQYF. The CDR3 DNA sequence: TGTGCCAGCTACGACGGGACAGGGGTGGGGACCCAGTACTTC.

This sequence joins TRBV7-2 and TRBJ2-1, with D unclear. The germline V gene has CDR1 SGHTA and CDR2 FQGNSA. Trimming removed 1 base at V and 4 bases at J, with 14 bases between. The CDR3 length is 16 residues. The CDR3 bases are TGTGCCAGCAGCTTAGTCGGCCGCGGAATTTACAATGAGCAGTTCTTC. This encodes CASSLVGRGIYNEQFF.

The chain couples TRBV5-5 to TRBJ1-6, with no clear D. V shed 1 base and J shed 5 bases, with 10 bases lying between them. CDR1 is SGHKS and CDR2 is YYEKEE in the germline V gene (reference sequence). The CDR3 is 15 residues long. Here the CDR3 reads CASSLSGRDNSPLHF. The CDR3 DNA reads as TGTGCCAGCAGCTTGTCTGGCCGCGATAATTCACCCCTCCACTTT.

The chain has TRBV19 and TRBJ2-1, with 7 bases matching TRBD1. J gave up 4 bases and V 7 bases, and 4 bases lay outside the gene matches. Germline CDR1 LNHDA, CDR2 SQIVND (reference sequence). This CDR3 has 13 residues. The CDR3 sequence is CASNTQGYNEQFF. The CDR3 nucleotides read TGTGCCAGTAATACACAGGGGTACAATGAGCAGTTCTTC.

The chain employs TRBV5-4 and TRBJ1-1; D gene uncertain. The CDR3 extends over 16 amino acids. Germline V gene sequence: CDR1 SGHNT, CDR2 YYREEE (reference sequence). Trimming left V 5 bases short and J 6 bases short, with 23 bases between. CDR3 nucleotides: TGTGCCAGCAGACCCGCCGGGGTGGGTCCCGTTTCTGAAGCTTTCTTT. It is translated as CASRPAGVGPVSEAFF.

The chain carries TRBV3-1 (or the pseudogene TRBV3-2) and TRBJ2-1; D may be TRBD1 (6 bases). The CDR3 length is 15 residues. V lost 1 base and J lost 0, with 7 bases in between. The germline V gene has CDR1 LGHDT and CDR2 YNNKEL (reference sequence). CDR3 bases: TGTGCCAGCAGCCAAGGGGGGCCCTCCTACAATGAGCAGTTCTTC. It yields the protein CASSQGGPSYNEQFF.

CDR3 residues: CASSQQGARGEKLFF. The CDR3 DNA reads as TGTGCCAGCAGCCAACAGGGGGCGCGCGGTGAAAAACTGTTTTTT. The chain has TRBV3-1 (or the pseudogene TRBV3-2) and TRBJ1-4, with 8 bases identical to TRBD1. Looked up from germline, CDR1 is LGHDT and CDR2 is YNNKEL (reference sequence). With V trimmed by 2 bases and J by 7 bases, 6 bases remained unmatched. The CDR3 consists of 15 residues.

V usage is TRBV7-9 and J usage is TRBJ2-1; 11 nucleotides match TRBD2. Germline-derived CDR1 and CDR2 are SEHNR and FQNEAQ (reference sequence). Germline trimming cut 4 bases from V and 7 bases from J; bases unmatched to any gene: 15. The CDR3 runs to 18 residues. The CDR3 DNA is TGTGCCAGCAGCTCAGACCCCGTAGCGGGGGGGCCTAGGAATGAGCAGTTCTTC. Encoded protein: CASSSDPVAGGPRNEQFF.

This clone was picked up a small number of times. CDR3 protein: CASSPRTGDTEAFF. In DNA, the CDR3 is TGTGCCAGCAGCCCAAGGACAGGGGACACTGAAGCTTTCTTT. The V gene is TRBV7-9, the J gene TRBJ1-1; 9 nucleotides match TRBD1. The junction had 4 bases not matched to a gene; V was cut back by 5 bases and J by 3 bases. In germline, CDR1 is SEHNR, CDR2 FQNEAQ (reference sequence). The CDR3 spans 14 residues.

The V gene is TRBV4-3, the J gene TRBJ1-2, with 7 bases that match TRBD1. CDR3 length: 16 residues. Trimming at V came to 0 bases and at J to 0 bases, leaving 4 bases not matched to a gene. CDR1 LGHNA and CDR2 YSLEER come from the germline V gene. The chain's CDR3 is CASSQDSGGSNYGYTF. The CDR3 DNA is TGCGCCAGCAGCCAAGATTCAGGGGGGTCTAACTATGGCTACACCTTC.

CDR3 in amino acids: CASSLGGTSGPLVQFF. The CDR3 nucleotides are TGCGCCAGCAGCTTGGGAGGGACTAGCGGGCCTTTAGTGCAGTTCTTC. The genes are TRBV5-1 and TRBJ2-1, with 12 nucleotides matching TRBD2. This CDR3 region has 16 residues. V lost 0 bases and J lost 12; bases outside the gene matches: 10. Germline assignment: CDR1 SGHRS and CDR2 YFSETQ.

V usage is TRBV15 and J usage is TRBJ1-5, with D uncertain. The germline V and J ends were trimmed by 1 base and 4 bases, with 5 bases remaining between them. This CDR3 spans 13 amino acids. CDR1 and CDR2 from the germline V gene are LNHNV and YYDKDF (reference sequence). The chain's CDR3 is CATSRGRNQPQHF. DNA of the CDR3: TGTGCCACCAGCAGAGGTAGGAATCAGCCCCAGCATTTT.

The rearrangement joins TRBV5-5 to TRBJ2-3, with 9 positions matching TRBD2. The CDR3 has 15 amino acids. The V segment lost 2 bases and the J segment 6 bases; nucleotides outside the gene matches: 7. The V gene's germline CDR1 is SGHKS and CDR2 YYEKEE (reference sequence). The CDR3 is CASSLIAGDSDTQYF. The CDR3 DNA is TGTGCCAGCAGCTTAATAGCGGGAGATTCGGATACGCAGTATTTT.

This clone was picked up a small number of times. The V and J genes are TRBV5-4 and TRBJ1-2, with D unclear. V shed 4 bases and J shed 3 bases, with 16 bases lying between them. The germline V gene has CDR1 SGHNT and CDR2 YYREEE (reference sequence). This CDR3 is 15 amino acids long. The CDR3 here is CASSRPRPDDYGYTF. The CDR3 DNA is TGTGCCAGCAGCCGCCCCCGGCCAGATGACTATGGCTACACCTTC.

V and J are TRBV18 and TRBJ1-1, with D perhaps matching TRBD1 (5 bases). Looked up from germline, CDR1 is KGHSH and CDR2 is LQKENI. V was pared by 2 bases and J by 1 base, with 8 bases between. This CDR3 has 14 residues. CDR3: CASSPGRANTEAFF. The CDR3, as DNA: TGTGCCAGCTCACCAGGCAGGGCGAACACTGAAGCTTTCTTT.

This clone showed up just a few times. The chain links TRBV7-2 to TRBJ2-1; the match to TRBD1 covers 8 bases. The V gene end was trimmed by 5 bases and the J gene end by 0 bases; junction bases not matched to a gene: 3. This CDR3 is built from 15 residues. The germline V gene encodes CDR1 SGHTA and CDR2 FQGNSA. The DNA for the CDR3 is TGTGCCAGCAGCCTCGACAGGGGCTCCTACAATGAGCAGTTCTTC. It specifies CASSLDRGSYNEQFF.

The chain is built from TRBV30 and TRBJ1-2; TRBD1 is a possible D gene (5 bases). The CDR3 spans 13 residues. The V gene's germline CDR1 is GTSNPN and CDR2 SVGIG (reference sequence). Between the trimmed V and J ends, which lost 3 bases and 4 bases, there was a span of 12 bases. This chain's CDR3 is CAWSAQGPYGYTF. The CDR3 DNA follows: TGTGCCTGGAGCGCGCAGGGACCCTATGGCTACACCTTC.

The V and J genes are TRBV28 and TRBJ2-7; D uncertain. Germline CDR1 reads MDHEN; CDR2 reads SYDVKM. The CDR3 loop spans 12 amino acids. Between the trimmed V and J ends, which lost 2 bases and 3 bases, there was a span of 5 bases. The CDR3 sequence: CASSLKGYEQYF. CDR3 sequence (DNA): TGTGCCAGCAGTTTAAAGGGCTACGAGCAGTACTTC.

V usage is TRBV4-2 and J usage is TRBJ2-7; D unresolved. In germline, CDR1 is LGHNA, CDR2 YNFKEQ. CDR3 size: 12 residues. V lost 1 base to trimming and J lost 2 bases, with 3 bases between them. CDR3: CASSQVPYEQYF. CDR3 nucleotides: TGTGCCAGCAGCCAAGTTCCCTACGAGCAGTACTTC.

This chain connects TRBV19 to TRBJ2-7, with a possible D match to TRBD1 (5 bases). The CDR3 consists of 13 residues. The germline V and J ends were trimmed by 1 base and 1 base, with 5 bases remaining between them. Germline-derived CDR1 and CDR2 are LNHDA and SQIVND (reference sequence). The CDR3 DNA reads TGTGCCAGTAGTATAGGGACATCCTACGAGCAGTACTTC. Translation gives CASSIGTSYEQYF.

The chain links TRBV10-3 to TRBJ1-3; the D is unclear. From germline, CDR1 is ENHRY and CDR2 SYGVKD. V shed 4 bases and J shed 6 bases, with 7 bases lying between them. The CDR3 covers 12 residues. CDR3 nucleotides: TGTGCCATCAGTGTTCGGGAAAACACCATATATTTT. Translation: CAISVRENTIYF.

The gene calls are TRBV30 and TRBJ1-3; a weak D match, TRBD1 (5 bases). V was cut by 5 bases and J by 8 bases, with 7 bases left in between. The CDR3 loop spans 10 amino acids. Germline values: CDR1 GTSNPN, CDR2 SVGIG (reference sequence). The CDR3 here is CAWGTYTIYF. The DNA of the CDR3 is TGTGCCTGGGGGACTTACACCATATATTTT.

The chain joins TRBV2 to TRBJ1-2, with D unresolved. Germline V gives CDR1 SNHLY, CDR2 FYNNEI. Trimming shortened V by 6 bases and J by 5 bases, and 10 bases separated the two germline ends. This CDR3 has 12 residues. The CDR3 region has the DNA TGTGCCAGCAGCCCCTCTGGGTATGGCTACACCTTC. This translates into CASSPSGYGYTF.